The rows below give T cell receptor beta chains drawn from one sample of a study of T cells in localized non-small cell lung cancer. Assay: immunoSEQ multiplex PCR; the TCRdb copy retains only in-frame clones and omits some. The data hold about 55,000 clones, with approximately 88% observed a single time. Sequenced material: peripheral blood mononuclear cells, taken before any cancer treatment. These receptors were obtained from a man between 40 and 75 years old with stage III lung adenocarcinoma. CDR3s leave out the opening cysteine and the closing phenylalanine or tryptophan. Each record gives: V gene, clone size, J gene, CDR3 protein. Clone size, where shown, is once, few, many, or a class for clones that have expanded.

v_gene: TRBV7-2; abundance: NA; j_gene: TRBJ2-3; CDR3aa: ASSAGTAITDIAQY
v_gene: TRBV10-1; abundance: NA; j_gene: TRBJ2-1; CDR3aa: ASSESRLAGVSEQF
v_gene: TRBV2; abundance: NA; j_gene: TRBJ1-5; CDR3aa: ASSHGRDSYQPQH
v_gene: TRBV10-3; abundance: NA; j_gene: TRBJ2-3; CDR3aa: AISHSRDTQY
v_gene: TRBV7-2; abundance: once; j_gene: TRBJ2-2; CDR3aa: ASRPVGTGELF
v_gene: TRBV10-2; abundance: NA; j_gene: TRBJ1-5; CDR3aa: ASSEGLSQPQH
v_gene: TRBV25-1; abundance: once; j_gene: TRBJ1-3; CDR3aa: ASSAPRQGNSGNTIY
v_gene: TRBV5-6; abundance: NA; j_gene: TRBJ1-1; CDR3aa: ASSTQVGVTEAF
v_gene: TRBV18; abundance: NA; j_gene: TRBJ1-6; CDR3aa: ASSPRGTINSPLH
v_gene: TRBV27; abundance: NA; j_gene: TRBJ2-3; CDR3aa: ASSPGTAGDTQY
v_gene: TRBV27; abundance: NA; j_gene: TRBJ2-7; CDR3aa: ASSLWGTGRNEQY
v_gene: TRBV7-2; abundance: few; j_gene: TRBJ2-7; CDR3aa: ASTADRVHEQY
v_gene: TRBV6-1; abundance: few; j_gene: TRBJ1-5; CDR3aa: ASSGAEDQPQH
v_gene: TRBV7-2; abundance: NA; j_gene: TRBJ1-4; CDR3aa: ASSFVDRANEKLF
v_gene: TRBV6-6; abundance: NA; j_gene: TRBJ1-1; CDR3aa: ASSYQAPASYAF
v_gene: TRBV9; abundance: NA; j_gene: TRBJ2-5; CDR3aa: ASSAGTSGFQETQY
v_gene: TRBV5-4; abundance: NA; j_gene: TRBJ2-7; CDR3aa: ASSLTSGGEGEQY
v_gene: TRBV2; abundance: NA; j_gene: TRBJ1-1; CDR3aa: ASSSTGKDTEAF
v_gene: TRBV7-2; abundance: NA; j_gene: TRBJ2-7; CDR3aa: ASSLAFPAYEQY
v_gene: TRBV4-1; abundance: few; j_gene: TRBJ2-7; CDR3aa: ASSQDRAGWSYEQY